This passage covers 24 T cell receptor beta chains from one sample sequenced in a study of blood T cell repertoires in COVID-19 (TCRdb year 2020). Library method: the immunoSEQ multiplex PCR assay. TCRdb took over this immuneACCESS table, retaining in-frame rearrangements with V and J assigned. Such tables are incomplete; in checked studies, under half of the missing clones stem from an unresolved V gene, and the remainder is unexplained. For this sample the table gives about 180,000 clones, of which less than 90% were detected only once. Of the sample, roughly 1.2% falls within the top ten clones. Sequences were obtained from PBMCs or T cells enriched from blood (not recorded which). These receptor sequences come from a human donor with acute COVID-19. The donor label of this sample is uncertain.

The CDR3 loop reads CASSLGTTNADTQYF. In nucleotides, the CDR3 is TGTGCCAGCAGCTTAGGGACTACCAATGCAGATACGCAGTATTTT. This chain joins TRBV5-5 and TRBJ2-3; 7 bases match TRBD2. This CDR3 region has 15 residues. CDR1 and CDR2 (germline): SGHKS, YYEKEE (reference sequence). V dropped 2 bases and J dropped 4; count of bases not matched to a gene: 7.

The CDR3 region is CASSSDFPYNEQFF. CDR3 coding DNA: TGTGCCAGCAGTTCGGACTTCCCTTACAATGAGCAGTTCTTC. The chain links TRBV11-1 to TRBJ2-1; a possible D gene is TRBD2 (5 bases). Trimming stripped 6 bases from V and 4 bases from J, with 13 bases between. The CDR3 has 14 amino acids. The germline CDR1 and CDR2 sequences are SGHAT and FQDESV (reference sequence).

This chain joins TRBV5-1 and TRBJ2-1; 16 bases agree with TRBD2. V gave up 0 bases and J gave up 3 bases; unmatched junction bases: 6. The length of the CDR3 is 19 residues. CDR1 and CDR2 from the germline V gene are SGHRS and YFSETQ. This CDR3 is CASSLAGTSGGAFYNEQFF. In nucleotides, the CDR3 is TGCGCCAGCAGCTTGGCCGGGACTAGCGGGGGGGCGTTCTACAATGAGCAGTTCTTC.

The chain has TRBV7-8 and TRBJ2-7; tentatively, D is TRBD2 (6 bases). The CDR3 has 16 residues. V lost 1 base to trimming and J lost 3 bases, with 16 bases between them. Germline V CDR1 and CDR2: SGHVS, FQNEAQ. The CDR3 reads CASSLGEAWAGYEQYF. The CDR3 DNA sequence: TGTGCCAGCAGCTTAGGGGAGGCATGGGCCGGCTACGAGCAGTACTTC. Supplemented by reference TRBV7-8 and TRBJ2-7, the full variable domain reads GAGVSQSPRYKVAKRGQDVALRCDPISGHVSLFWYQQALGQGPEFLTYFQNEAQLDKSGLPSDRFFAERPEGSVSTLKIQRTQQEDSAVYLCASSLGEAWAGYEQYFGPGTRLTVT.

This chain connects TRBV29-1 to TRBJ1-1, with 7 bases fitting TRBD1. There are 14 residues in the CDR3. Trimming took 3 bases from V and 5 from J; bases not matched to a gene: 9. Per germline, CDR1 SQVTM and CDR2 ANQGSEA. CDR3 nucleotides: TGCAGCGTTGACCGACAGGGCGGAGGGACTGAAGCTTTCTTT. Amino acid sequence: CSVDRQGGGTEAFF. Combining the CDR3 with reference TRBV29-1 and TRBJ1-1 gives the whole variable domain SAVISQKPSRDICQRGTSLTIQCQVDSQVTMMFWYRQQPGQSLTLIATANQGSEATYESGFVIDKFPISRPNLTFSTLTVSNMSPEDSSIYLCSVDRQGGGTEAFFGQGTRLTVV.

V is TRBV5-6 and J is TRBJ2-6; tentatively, D is TRBD1 (6 bases). The V gene lost 4 bases and the J gene lost 4 bases, with 21 bases spanning the gap. CDR1 is SGHDT, CDR2 YYEEEE, per germline. The CDR3 covers 18 residues. CDR3: CASSPPAGATGGANVLTF. In DNA form, the CDR3 reads TGTGCCAGCAGCCCACCCGCAGGGGCCACGGGGGGGGCCAACGTCCTGACTTTC.

The chain employs TRBV6-5 and TRBJ2-3; tentative D call: TRBD1 (6 bases). This CDR3 has 16 residues. Trimming removed 4 bases at V and 2 bases at J, with 16 bases between. In germline, CDR1 is MNHEY, CDR2 SVGAGI. This CDR3 is CASSSSGAWYTDTQYF. CDR3 nucleotides: TGTGCCAGCAGTTCCTCAGGGGCTTGGTACACAGATACGCAGTATTTT.

The V and J genes are TRBV28 and TRBJ2-5, with TRBD1 matching over 7 bases. The CDR3 length is 15 residues. The V segment lost 5 bases and the J segment 1 base; nucleotides outside the gene matches: 7. The germline V gene has CDR1 MDHEN and CDR2 SYDVKM. The chain's CDR3 is CASSPGTVGQETQYF. In DNA, the CDR3 is TGTGCCAGCAGTCCAGGGACAGTGGGCCAAGAGACCCAGTACTTC.

This chain connects TRBV5-6 to TRBJ1-1; D gene uncertain. Trimming cost V 0 bases and J 0 bases, with 12 bases left between them. CDR1 SGHDT and CDR2 YYEEEE come from the germline V gene. The CDR3 is made up of 16 amino acids. This CDR3 is CASSLAPDTMNTEAFF. The DNA of the CDR3 is TGTGCCAGCAGCTTGGCGCCAGATACTATGAACACTGAAGCTTTCTTT.

The chain has TRBV7-2 and TRBJ1-2, with D perhaps TRBD1 (5 bases). This CDR3 region has 14 residues. Germline CDR1 reads SGHTA; CDR2 reads FQGNSA. Trimming removed 5 bases at V and 7 bases at J, with 17 bases between. In DNA, the CDR3 is TGTGCCAGCAGCCCCCGGGGGGGAGTGAGTGGCTACACCTTC. This translates into CASSPRGGVSGYTF.

The V gene is TRBV6-6, the J gene TRBJ1-2; TRBD1 matches 7 bases. Losses at the gene ends were 11 bases for V and 4 bases for J; bases not matched to a gene: 10. This CDR3 is 13 amino acids long. Germline values: CDR1 MNHNY, CDR2 SVGAGI (reference sequence). The CDR3 sequence: CAGANRDSYGYTF. The CDR3 DNA reads TGTGCCGGTGCCAACCGGGACAGCTATGGCTACACCTTC.

This clone was recorded once. The CDR3: CATSDWQGVEAFF. CDR3 DNA: TGTGCCACCAGTGATTGGCAAGGGGTTGAAGCTTTCTTT. The genes are TRBV24-1 and TRBJ1-1; tentatively, D is TRBD1 (5 bases). The V gene's germline CDR1 is KGHDR and CDR2 SFDVKD. The CDR3 totals 13 residues. Between the trimmed V and J ends, which lost 2 bases and 7 bases, there was a span of 10 bases.

The V call is TRBV2, the J call TRBJ2-2, with TRBD2 identical over 7 bases. The CDR3 covers 17 residues. CDR1 SNHLY and CDR2 FYNNEI come from the germline V gene. With V trimmed by 4 bases and J by 5 bases, 13 bases remained unmatched. CDR3 nucleotide sequence: TGTGCCAGCAGTGCCTCTATACAGCGGGGAGCGACCGGGGAGCTGTTTTTT. This translates into CASSASIQRGATGELFF.

This chain uses TRBV3-1 (or the pseudogene TRBV3-2) with TRBJ2-4, with 7 nucleotides matching TRBD2. CDR1 and CDR2 from the germline V gene are LGHDT and YNNKEL (reference sequence). The CDR3 consists of 15 residues. V lost 1 base to trimming and J lost 8 bases; unmatched junction nucleotides: 8. The CDR3 loop is CASSQVGGSADIQYF. CDR3 in DNA: TGTGCCAGCAGCCAAGTGGGAGGGTCGGCGGACATTCAGTACTTC.

The CDR3 DNA reads TGCGCCAGCAGCCAAGATGAAGTGTCCACCGGGAGCTCCTACGAGCAGTACTTC. Its protein product is CASSQDEVSTGSSYEQYF. The chain joins TRBV4-1 to TRBJ2-7, with a weak D call TRBD2 (6 bases). The CDR3 has 18 residues. The V gene's germline CDR1 is MGHRA and CDR2 YSYEKL. V lost 0 bases and J lost 0, with 18 bases in between.

V and J are TRBV2 and TRBJ1-2; D gene ambiguous. The CDR3 has 12 amino acids. Germline values: CDR1 SNHLY, CDR2 FYNNEI. Deletions cut 6 bases from V and 5 bases from J, with 10 bases between. CDR3 residues: CASSAGLYGYTF. The CDR3 nucleotides read TGTGCCAGCAGCGCCGGACTTTATGGCTACACCTTC.

This chain connects TRBV6-5 to TRBJ1-2; D is ambiguous. Deletions cut 5 bases from V and 5 bases from J, with 15 bases between. The CDR3 totals 14 residues. CDR1 and CDR2 from the germline V gene are MNHEY and SVGAGI. In DNA, the CDR3 is TGTGCCAGCAGTCTCACGGGAGGCGGTTATGGCTACACCTTC. It encodes CASSLTGGGYGYTF.

The chain couples TRBV7-9 to TRBJ2-5, with 7 bases aligning to TRBD2. Germline values: CDR1 SEHNR, CDR2 FQNEAQ (reference sequence). Trimming cost V 5 bases and J 3 bases; bases outside gene matches: 9. The CDR3 loop spans 15 amino acids. CDR3 sequence (DNA): TGTGCCAGCAGCGTCCACGGGACTACCAAAGAGACCCAGTACTTC. Its protein product is CASSVHGTTKETQYF.

This sequence joins TRBV9 and TRBJ2-3; 7 nucleotides line up with TRBD2. Trimming cost V 5 bases and J 3 bases; bases outside gene matches: 0. This CDR3 region has 12 residues. Germline lookup yields CDR1 SGDLS and CDR2 YYNGEE. In DNA, the CDR3 is TGTGCCAGCAGGGGGGGGACAGATACGCAGTATTTT. Protein sequence: CASRGGTDTQYF.

The chain carries TRBV10-3 and TRBJ1-1; a weak D match, TRBD1 (5 bases). Per the germline V gene, CDR1 is ENHRY and CDR2 is SYGVKD. Deletions cut 4 bases from V and 5 bases from J, with 17 bases between. There are 15 residues in the CDR3. The CDR3 bases are TGTGCCATCAGTGGCGTGGGAAATGGGGGGACTGAAGCTTTCTTT. Translated, it gives CAISGVGNGGTEAFF.

The genes are TRBV10-1 and TRBJ2-4, with D tentatively TRBD1 (6 bases). With 5 bases removed from V and 1 base from J, the gap between germline ends came to 9 bases. Per germline, CDR1 WNHNN and CDR2 SYGVQD (reference sequence). This CDR3 is 14 amino acids long. CDR3 bases: TGCGCCAGCAGTCCAGACAGGGCCAAAAACATTCAGTACTTC. Residues: CASSPDRAKNIQYF.

The genes are TRBV7-8 and TRBJ2-3; perhaps TRBD2 as D (7 bases). Trimming shortened V by 1 base and J by 1 base, and 9 bases separated the two germline ends. This CDR3 comprises 15 residues. Germline-derived CDR1 and CDR2 are SGHVS and FQNEAQ. The chain's CDR3 is CASSLEGGGTDTQYF. The CDR3 nucleotides are TGTGCCAGCAGCTTAGAGGGGGGGGGCACAGATACGCAGTATTTT.

The rearrangement joins TRBV29-1 to TRBJ2-2; D is possibly TRBD1 (6 bases). Germline lookup yields CDR1 SQVTM and CDR2 ANQGSEA. V was trimmed by 4 bases and J by 0 bases, leaving 9 bases between them. The CDR3 has 14 amino acids. CDR3 in amino acids: CSVGQGTNTGELFF. CDR3 DNA: TGCAGCGTTGGCCAGGGGACGAACACCGGGGAGCTGTTTTTT.

V usage is TRBV24-1 and J usage is TRBJ2-6; 8 positions match TRBD1. V shed 9 bases and J 3 bases; nucleotides not matched to a gene: 9. This CDR3 has 16 amino acids. Germline CDR1 and CDR2: KGHDR and SFDVKD. The CDR3 DNA reads TGTGCCACCGGGCGCCAGGGGGCGAGTGGGGCCAACGTCCTGACTTTC. Translating gives CATGRQGASGANVLTF.